Listed here are 9 T cell receptor beta chains from one sample, sequenced in a study of cytomegalovirus exposure and HLA in healthy donors. PCR involved 60 Vbeta and 13 Jbeta primers. Profiled with immunoSEQ multiplex PCR; TCRdb holds only in-frame clones, not every one. The sample consists of over 95,000 clones, about 79% of them appearing once. The specimen sequenced was PBMCs. The receptors here all came from a human donor in good health.

This sequence joins TRBV6-1 and TRBJ1-5; a possible D gene is TRBD1 (6 bases). CDR3 size: 14 residues. Germline CDR1 is MNHNS and CDR2 is SASEGT. Trimming cost V 7 bases and J 6 bases, with 16 bases left between them. CDR3 sequence: CASNIGGGSQPQHF. The CDR3 DNA is TGTGCCAGCAACATAGGGGGAGGGAGTCAGCCCCAGCATTTT.

This clone turned up a few times. V usage is TRBV6-4 and J usage is TRBJ1-1; no clear D gene. V dropped 7 bases and J dropped 4 bases, with 13 bases sitting between them. CDR1 MRHNA and CDR2 SNTAGT come from the germline V gene. The CDR3 is 13 residues long. Written as DNA, the CDR3 is TGTGCCAGCAAGCAAACAGATCGCACTGAAGCTTTCTTT. Translated, it gives CASKQTDRTEAFF.

Written as DNA, the CDR3 is TGTGCCAGCAGGTGGAGGGAGGATGAAAAACTGTTTTTT. Its translation: CASRWREDEKLFF. The chain joins TRBV2 to TRBJ1-4; D not resolved. Trimming stripped 6 bases from V and 6 bases from J, with 11 bases between. The germline V gene has CDR1 SNHLY and CDR2 FYNNEI. The CDR3 spans 13 residues. Combining the CDR3 with reference TRBV2 and TRBJ1-4 gives the whole variable domain EPEVTQTPSHQVTQMGQEVILRCVPISNHLYFYWYRQILGQKVEFLVSFYNNEISEKSEIFDDQFSVERPDGSNFTLKIRSTKLEDSAMYFCASRWREDEKLFFGSGTQLSVL.

The V gene is TRBV6-1, the J gene TRBJ1-5; maybe TRBD1 (6 bases). Trimming took off 4 bases at V and 3 bases at J, with 13 bases between the two ends. Germline V gives CDR1 MNHNS, CDR2 SASEGT. This CDR3 comprises 15 residues. DNA of the CDR3: TGTGCCAGCAGTGCTACTTGGGACATCAATCAGCCCCAGCATTTT. Translation: CASSATWDINQPQHF.

Of note for this clone: The same CDR3 can be traced to other DNA sequences in this sample. The chain is built from TRBV30 and TRBJ2-3; TRBD2 matches at 10 bases. Per the germline V gene, CDR1 is GTSNPN and CDR2 is SVGIG (reference sequence). The CDR3 length is 13 residues. V lost 5 bases, J lost 1 base, and 0 bases stayed unmatched. CDR3 sequence: CAWLAGGTDTQYF. CDR3 in DNA: TGTGCCTGGCTAGCGGGAGGCACAGATACGCAGTATTTT.

The chain carries TRBV21-1 and TRBJ1-5; the table's D call, TRBD1, has no DNA check behind it. TRBV21-1 is a pseudogene segment. This CDR3 comprises 14 residues. CDR3 protein: CASSKRGSNQPQHF. CDR3 nucleotides: TGTGCCAGCAGCAAAAGGGGTAGCAATCAGCCCCAGCATTTT.

Written as DNA, the CDR3 is TGTGCCAGCAGAGGACAGGGAGAAGGAGATACGCAGTATTTT. Residues: CASRGQGEGDTQYF. This chain links TRBV2 with TRBJ2-3; TRBD1 matches at 8 bases. Per the germline V gene, CDR1 is SNHLY and CDR2 is FYNNEI. V lost 6 bases and J lost 5; bases outside the gene matches: 7. The CDR3 sequence is 14 residues long.

The table lists this clone with a few counts. The chain recombines TRBV9 with TRBJ2-7; TRBD1 aligns across 8 bases. The CDR3 covers 15 residues. The V gene end was trimmed by 0 bases and the J gene end by 5 bases; junction bases not matched to a gene: 7. CDR1 is SGDLS, CDR2 YYNGEE, per germline. The CDR3 DNA follows: TGTGCCAGCAGCGTAGGAGGACAGGGTAGGCACGAGCAGTACTTC. This translates into CASSVGGQGRHEQYF.

This chain joins TRBV28 and TRBJ1-1; D might be TRBD1 (6 bases). Deletions cut 6 bases from V and 2 bases from J, with 25 bases between. Per the germline V gene, CDR1 is MDHEN and CDR2 is SYDVKM. The CDR3 is 18 amino acids. The CDR3 nucleotides read TGTGCCAGCAGCTCATCGCAATCTTCTACAGGGTACAACACTGAAGCTTTCTTT. Encoded protein: CASSSSQSSTGYNTEAFF.